Presented here are 16 T cell receptor beta chains from one specimen sequenced in a study of CD4 and CD8 cells across lung adenocarcinoma regions. Each CDR3 protein is one row after TCRdb ran MiXCR on the PCR reads. The sample holds 13,000 or so distinct CDR3 sequences, around three fifths seen once. The sample was CD8+ T cells from the margin of a lung tumor. Receptor source: a female donor with lung adenocarcinoma. The CD4 and CD8 labels of this study may be unreliable.

V gene TRBV6-5 combines with J gene TRBJ2-1, with 11 bases that match TRBD2. Trimming took 0 bases from V and 8 from J; bases not matched to a gene: 6. The CDR3 sequence is 16 residues long. Germline-derived CDR1 and CDR2 are MNHEY and SVGAGI. CDR3 sequence (DNA): TGTGCCAGCAGTTACTCTAGCGGGAGGGCTGGCGATGAGCAGTTCTTC. Its protein is CASSYSSGRAGDEQFF.

This chain links TRBV6-5 with TRBJ2-5; D is perhaps TRBD1 (5 bases). The J call may not be correct, given that the DNA end is closer to TRBJ2-7. CDR3 length: 16 residues. Germline CDR1 MNHEY, CDR2 SVGAGI. CDR3 sequence (DNA): TGTGCCAGCAGTTACTCTTTGGGCGACAGCTCCTACGAGCAGTACTTC. Residues: CASSYSLGDSSYEQYF.

This clonotype counts as medium-sized. This chain joins TRBV7-2 and TRBJ2-3; D might be TRBD2 (5 bases). V shed 5 bases and J shed 1 base, with 16 bases lying between them. CDR3 length: 16 amino acids. Germline loops: CDR1 SGHTA, CDR2 FQGNSA. The CDR3 sequence is CASSTTSFFGTDTQYF. DNA for the CDR3: TGTGCCAGCAGCACCACTAGTTTTTTTGGCACAGATACGCAGTATTTT.

This chain joins TRBV6-1 and TRBJ2-1, with 13 bases identical to TRBD2. The J call may not be correct, given that the DNA end is closer to TRBJ2-5. The CDR3 contains 16 residues. The germline V gene has CDR1 MNHNS and CDR2 SASEGT. CDR3 amino acids: CASRRLAGGNQETQYF. In DNA form, the CDR3 reads TGTGCCAGCAGACGACTAGCGGGAGGAAACCAAGAGACCCAGTACTTC.

This clonotype is medium-sized in the sample. Here the CDR3 DNA reads TGTGCCAGCGGGATCTTATCCCGCACAGATACGCAGTATTTT. Its protein is CASGILSRTDTQYF. The V call is TRBV27, the J call TRBJ2-3; D remains unclear. This CDR3 contains 14 residues. Deletions cut 8 bases from V and 1 base from J, with 13 bases between. In germline, CDR1 is MNHEY, CDR2 SMNVEV (reference sequence).

V gene TRBV10-3 combines with J gene TRBJ2-5; D is unresolved. From germline, CDR1 is ENHRY and CDR2 SYGVKD. V lost 2 bases, J lost 3 bases, and 10 bases lay in between. The CDR3 runs to 14 residues. CDR3 residues: CAISENVGKETQYF. The CDR3 DNA is TGTGCCATCAGTGAGAATGTGGGGAAAGAGACCCAGTACTTC.

There are many counts of this clonotype. J is TRBJ2-1 and V is TRBV6-2 or TRBV6-3; TRBD1 matches at 9 bases. The CDR3 loop spans 15 amino acids. Germline V gene lookup returns CDR1 MNHEY and CDR2 SVGEGT. V lost 5 bases and J lost 7; bases outside the gene matches: 9. The CDR3 reads CASSSTGTGLNEQFF. The DNA for the CDR3 is TGTGCCAGCAGTAGCACCGGGACAGGGTTAAATGAGCAGTTCTTC.

This clonotype occurred many times. This chain uses TRBV6-5 with TRBJ2-3; D is unresolved. V gave up 1 base and J gave up 1 base, with 9 bases separating them. The germline V gene has CDR1 MNHEY and CDR2 SVGAGI. This CDR3 has 15 residues. The CDR3 coding sequence is TGTGCCAGCAGTTACTTGGCTAGTGGCACAGATACGCAGTATTTT. This translates into CASSYLASGTDTQYF.

As for this clonotype: The junction departs from the called germline gene at one end, perhaps through a read error. This chain uses TRBV6-1 with TRBJ2-3, with TRBD2 matching over 11 bases. Germline assignment: CDR1 MNHNS and CDR2 SASEGT. The CDR3 covers 18 residues. The CDR3 DNA reads as TGTGCCAGCAGGGGGAGTAGCGGGGGGGCGCGAGCCAAAGATACGCAGTATTTC. Translation: CASRGSSGGARAKDTQYF.

The V call is TRBV12-3 or TRBV12-4, the J call TRBJ2-1; D remains ambiguous. The DNA end is more similar to TRBJ2-7, so the J call may be wrong. This CDR3 comprises 14 residues. The CDR3 bases are TGTGCCAGCAGTCCAAACTCTGGGTGGAACGAGCAGTACTTC. Residues: CASSPNSGWNEQYF.

The genes are TRBV5-1 and TRBJ2-1; 9 bases line up with TRBD2. Germline V lookup: CDR1 SGHRS, CDR2 YFSETQ. The length of the CDR3 is 17 residues. The trim removed 3 bases at V and 6 bases at J, leaving 13 bases unmatched. The CDR3 here is CASSSLLGGGAGNEQFF. CDR3 sequence (DNA): TGCGCCAGCAGCTCACTCTTAGGCGGGGGGGCTGGCAATGAGCAGTTCTTC.

This clonotype came up many times. The rearrangement joins TRBV6-1 to TRBJ2-2; D is unclear. V was cut by 6 bases and J by 5 bases, with 16 bases left in between. The CDR3 runs to 15 residues. Germline V gene data show CDR1 as MNHNS and CDR2 as SASEGT. CDR3 bases: TGTGCCAGCAGCGGACGGCCGGATGGGACCGGGGAGCTGTTTTTT. Its protein product is CASSGRPDGTGELFF.

The V gene is TRBV7-2, the J gene TRBJ2-5; 14 bases are a match to TRBD2. The CDR3 totals 14 residues. V shed 7 bases and J 9 bases; nucleotides not matched to a gene: 7. Germline V gene sequence: CDR1 SGHTA, CDR2 FQGNSA. This CDR3 reads CASNPTSGGGAQYF. CDR3 nucleotide sequence: TGTGCCAGCAACCCGACTAGCGGGGGGGGGGCCCAGTACTTC.

J is TRBJ2-1 and V is TRBV6-2 or TRBV6-3; 11 bases agree with TRBD2. Per the germline V gene, CDR1 is MNHEY and CDR2 is SVGEGT. The CDR3 covers 16 residues. V was clipped by 5 bases and J by 9 bases; unmatched bases: 12. The CDR3 DNA reads as TGTGCCAGCAGTCCCTGGGTAGCGGGGGGGCAGGGTGAGCAGTTCTTC. This gives the protein CASSPWVAGGQGEQFF.

This clonotype is a singleton in its sample. One junction end does not reproduce the germline sequence, and a read error may be involved. The genes are TRBV7-2 and TRBJ2-3, with D perhaps TRBD1 (5 bases). This CDR3 spans 14 amino acids. Germline CDR1 SGHTA, CDR2 FQGNSA. CDR3 in amino acids: CAGLAGRHKETQYF. CDR3 nucleotide sequence: TGTGCGGGGCTCGCAGGCCGACACAAAGAGACCCAGTACTTT.

Of note for this clonotype: Germline is not matched at one junction end, which may reflect a read error. V and J are TRBV6-1 and TRBJ2-4; 7 bases align to TRBD1. This CDR3 has 16 amino acids. CDR1 and CDR2 (germline): MNHNS, SASEGT. The chain's CDR3 is CASSPRGQRATDIQYF. The CDR3 DNA reads TGTGCCAGCAGTCCTAGGGGGCAGCGAGCCACAGATATTCAGTATTTC.